The sequence of this TCR beta chain was determined in a study of blood T cell repertoires in COVID-19. Looking at the study overall: T cells, B-cell-depleted T cells, or PBMCs provided the cDNA or gDNA that served as material.

How the authors handled the data: Reference gene primer amplification yielded estimated nucleated cell counts. Generated by immunoSEQ multiplex PCR, the TCRdb table keeps only in-frame clones and is missing some. The V and J calls and clone size were taken over from that table, and D and trimming were inferred from the DNA. Of roughly 230,000 clones listed, more than 65% are singletons. The length of the CDR3 is 14 residues. Trimming removed 4 bases from V and 7 bases from J; junction bases left unmatched: 4. Germline V gene sequence: CDR1 SGHNT, CDR2 YYREEE (reference sequence). This receptor was taken from a man aged 45-60 years with active or convalescent COVID-19. V and J are TRBV5-4 and TRBJ1-4, with 10 bases matching TRBD1. The specimen was peripheral blood. The CDR3 here is CASSLRDRGEKLFF. The CDR3 bases are TGTGCCAGCAGCCTACGGGACAGGGGTGAAAAACTGTTTTTT.